This T cell receptor (beta chain) was obtained from a study of blood T cell repertoires in COVID-19. In the study overall: Sites across the United States, Italy and Spain contributed samples from acute and convalescent COVID-19. From T cells, B-cell-depleted T cells, or PBMCs came the material, which was cDNA or gDNA.

Method: immunoSEQ multiplex PCR; TCRdb's copy keeps in-frame clones and lacks some. The sample contains 45,000 to 55,000 clones, 80% to 85% of which appear only once. Germline V gene lookup returns CDR1 LNHDA and CDR2 SQIVND (reference sequence). The CDR3 covers 11 residues. Trimming shortened V by 8 bases and J by 7 bases, and 9 bases separated the two germline ends. The sequence came from a man between 60 and 70 years old with active COVID-19. The sample was peripheral blood. The chain joins TRBV19 to TRBJ2-1; perhaps TRBD2 as D (5 bases). The CDR3 reads CASSLANEQFF. DNA of the CDR3: TGTGCCAGTTCCCTAGCAAATGAGCAGTTCTTC.